This entry features one TCR beta chain sequence. Some clones are missing from TCRdb's copy, which holds only in-frame ones; the method was immunoSEQ multiplex PCR. Here the sample spans over 7,000 clones, approximately 89% being singletons. This sample stems from a study of blood T cell repertoires in COVID-19. Overall study context: There were acute and convalescent COVID-19 samples, and they came from the United States, Italy and Spain.

Germline loops: CDR1 SGHRS, CDR2 YFSETQ. Between the trimmed V and J ends, which lost 1 base and 4 bases, there was a span of 6 bases. This CDR3 region has 13 residues. The clonotype comes from a human donor in a cohort sampled during active COVID-19. The rearrangement links TRBV5-1 to TRBJ1-5; D is ambiguous. Sequencing used peripheral blood. The CDR3 region has the DNA TGCGCCAGCAGCTTGTGGCAGAATCAGCCCCAGCATTTT. Protein: CASSLWQNQPQHF.